The T cell receptor beta chain described here comes from a study of control samples from healthy donors and cancer patients. V lost 2 bases, J lost 8 bases, and 13 bases lay in between. Germline V CDR1 and CDR2: LGHDT, YNNKEL (reference sequence). CDR3 size: 15 residues. Repertoires were generated with immunoSEQ multiplex PCR, while TCRdb's copy carries only in-frame clones and drops some. The data show about 180,000 clones, 90% seen once. The chain uses TRBV3-1 (or the pseudogene TRBV3-2) and TRBJ1-6; possible D gene TRBD1, 5 bases. The sequenced sample consisted of blood. The receptor comes from a woman in her fifties or sixties in good health. CDR3 protein: CASSQFLQGDSPLHF. The CDR3 bases are TGTGCCAGCAGCCAATTTCTTCAGGGAGATTCACCCCTCCACTTT.